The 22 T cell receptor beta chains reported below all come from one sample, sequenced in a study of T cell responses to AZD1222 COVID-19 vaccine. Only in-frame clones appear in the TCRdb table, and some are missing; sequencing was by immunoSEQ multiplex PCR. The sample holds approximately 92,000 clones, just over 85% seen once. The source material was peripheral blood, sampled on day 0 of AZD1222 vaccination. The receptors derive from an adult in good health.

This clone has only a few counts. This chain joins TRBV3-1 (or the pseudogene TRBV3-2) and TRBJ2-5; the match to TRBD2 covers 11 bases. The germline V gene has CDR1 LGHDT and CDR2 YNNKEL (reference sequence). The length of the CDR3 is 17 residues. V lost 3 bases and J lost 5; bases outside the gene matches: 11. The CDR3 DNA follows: TGTGCCAGCAGCCACGTGTTAGCGGGAGGGGTTGGGGAGACCCAGTACTTC. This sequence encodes CASSHVLAGGVGETQYF.

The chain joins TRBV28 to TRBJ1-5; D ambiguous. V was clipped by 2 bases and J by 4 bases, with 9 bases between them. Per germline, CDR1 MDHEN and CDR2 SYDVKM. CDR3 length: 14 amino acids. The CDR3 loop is CASSLASRNQPQHF. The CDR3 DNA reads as TGTGCCAGCAGTTTAGCGTCCCGTAATCAGCCCCAGCATTTT.

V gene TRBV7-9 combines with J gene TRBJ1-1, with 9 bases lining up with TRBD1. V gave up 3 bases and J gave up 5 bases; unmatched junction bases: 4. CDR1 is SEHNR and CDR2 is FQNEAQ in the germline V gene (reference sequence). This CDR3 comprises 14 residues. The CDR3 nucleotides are TGTGCCAGCAGCTTCCGGACAGGGGAAACTGAAGCTTTCTTT. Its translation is CASSFRTGETEAFF.

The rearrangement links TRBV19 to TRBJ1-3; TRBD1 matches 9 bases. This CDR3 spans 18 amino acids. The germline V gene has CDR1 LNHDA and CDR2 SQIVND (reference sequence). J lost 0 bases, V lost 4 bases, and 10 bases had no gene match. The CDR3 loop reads CASSKGGRDRDSGNTIYF. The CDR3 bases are TGTGCCAGTAGTAAGGGAGGTCGGGACAGGGACTCTGGAAACACCATATATTTT.

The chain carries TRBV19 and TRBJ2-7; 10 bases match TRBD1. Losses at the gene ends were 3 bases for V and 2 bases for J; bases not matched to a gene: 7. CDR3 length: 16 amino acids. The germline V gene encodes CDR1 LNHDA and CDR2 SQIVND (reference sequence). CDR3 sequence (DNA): TGTGCCAGTAGTATCGCGGGACAGGGGCTAACCTACGAGCAGTACTTC. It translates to CASSIAGQGLTYEQYF.

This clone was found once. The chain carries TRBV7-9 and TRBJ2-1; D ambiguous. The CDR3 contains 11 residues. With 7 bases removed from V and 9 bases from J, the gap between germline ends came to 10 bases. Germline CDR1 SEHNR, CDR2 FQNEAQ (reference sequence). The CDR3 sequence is CASTLRGEQFF. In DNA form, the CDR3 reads TGTGCCAGCACCCTACGCGGTGAGCAGTTCTTC. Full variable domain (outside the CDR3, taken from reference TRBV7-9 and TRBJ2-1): DTGVSQNPRHKITKRGQNVTFRCDPISEHNRLYWYRQTLGQGPEFLTYFQNEAQLEKSRLLSDRFSAERPKGSFSTLEIQRTEQGDSAMYLCASTLRGEQFFGPGTRLTVL.

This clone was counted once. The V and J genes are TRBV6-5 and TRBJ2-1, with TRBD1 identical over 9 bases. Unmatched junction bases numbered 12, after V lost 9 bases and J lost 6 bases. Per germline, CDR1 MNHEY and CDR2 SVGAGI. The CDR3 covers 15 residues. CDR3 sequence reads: CASWEGTGLLNEQFF. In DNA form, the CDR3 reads TGTGCCAGTTGGGAGGGGACAGGGCTTCTCAATGAGCAGTTCTTC.

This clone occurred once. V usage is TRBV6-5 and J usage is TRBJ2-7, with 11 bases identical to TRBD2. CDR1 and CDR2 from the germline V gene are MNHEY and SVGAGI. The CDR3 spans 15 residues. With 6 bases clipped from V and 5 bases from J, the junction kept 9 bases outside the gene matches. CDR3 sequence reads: CASRMILAGVNEQYF. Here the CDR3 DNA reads TGTGCCAGCAGGATGATACTAGCGGGAGTCAACGAGCAGTACTTC.

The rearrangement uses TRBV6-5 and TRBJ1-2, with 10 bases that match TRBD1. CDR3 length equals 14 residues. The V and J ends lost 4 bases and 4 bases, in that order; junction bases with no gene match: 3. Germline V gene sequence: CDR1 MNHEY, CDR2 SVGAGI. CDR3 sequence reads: CASSSRDRGYGYTF. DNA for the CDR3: TGTGCCAGCAGTTCGCGGGACAGGGGCTATGGCTACACCTTC.

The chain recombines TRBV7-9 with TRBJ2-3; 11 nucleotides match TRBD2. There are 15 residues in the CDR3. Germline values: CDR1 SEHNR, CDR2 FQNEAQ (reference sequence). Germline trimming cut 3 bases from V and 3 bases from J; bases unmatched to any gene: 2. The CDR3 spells CASSFIAGGTDTQYF. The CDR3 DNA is TGTGCCAGCAGCTTCATAGCGGGAGGGACAGATACGCAGTATTTT.

The DNA for the CDR3 is TGTGCCAGCAGCTCGTCTGGGTATTTCAATCAGCCCCAGCATTTT. This codes for CASSSSGYFNQPQHF. This rearrangement joins TRBV7-9 to TRBJ1-5; no clear D. V lost 4 bases, J lost 3 bases, and 13 bases lay in between. CDR3 length equals 15 residues. Germline assignment: CDR1 SEHNR and CDR2 FQNEAQ (reference sequence).

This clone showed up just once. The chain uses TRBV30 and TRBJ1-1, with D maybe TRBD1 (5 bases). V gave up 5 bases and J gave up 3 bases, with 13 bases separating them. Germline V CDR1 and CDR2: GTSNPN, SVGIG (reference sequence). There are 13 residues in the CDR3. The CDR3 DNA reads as TGTGCCTGGGGGGGGGACGAGGACACTGAAGCTTTCTTT. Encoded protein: CAWGGDEDTEAFF.

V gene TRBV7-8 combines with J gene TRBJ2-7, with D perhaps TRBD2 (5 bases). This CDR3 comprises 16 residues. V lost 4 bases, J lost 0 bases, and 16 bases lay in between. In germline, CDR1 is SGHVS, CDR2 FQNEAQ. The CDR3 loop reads CASSSPDEGLSYEQYF. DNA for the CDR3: TGTGCCAGCAGCTCCCCGGATGAGGGCCTCTCCTACGAGCAGTACTTC.

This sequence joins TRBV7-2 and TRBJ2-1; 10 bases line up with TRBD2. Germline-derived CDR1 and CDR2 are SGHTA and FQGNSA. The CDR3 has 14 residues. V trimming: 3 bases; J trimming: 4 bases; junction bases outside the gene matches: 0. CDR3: CASSLGLAYNEQFF. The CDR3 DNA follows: TGTGCCAGCAGCTTGGGACTAGCGTACAATGAGCAGTTCTTC.

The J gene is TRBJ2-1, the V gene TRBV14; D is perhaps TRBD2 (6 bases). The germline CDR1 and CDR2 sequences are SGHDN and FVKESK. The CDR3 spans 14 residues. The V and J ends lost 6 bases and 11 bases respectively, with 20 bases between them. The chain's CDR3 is CASRGTARDRKQFF. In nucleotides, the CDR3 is TGTGCCAGCAGGGGGACTGCGCGGGACCGGAAGCAGTTCTTC.

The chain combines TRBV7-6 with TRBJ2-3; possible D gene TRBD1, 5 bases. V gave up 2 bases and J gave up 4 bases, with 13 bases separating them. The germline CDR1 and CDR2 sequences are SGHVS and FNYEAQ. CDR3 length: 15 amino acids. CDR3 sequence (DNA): TGTGCCAGCAGCTTAAACTCTGGGGCACCAGATACGCAGTATTTT. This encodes CASSLNSGAPDTQYF.

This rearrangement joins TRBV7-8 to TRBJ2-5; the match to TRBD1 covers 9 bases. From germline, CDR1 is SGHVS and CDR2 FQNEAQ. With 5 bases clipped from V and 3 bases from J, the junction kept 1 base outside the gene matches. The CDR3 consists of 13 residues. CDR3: CASSRDREETQYF. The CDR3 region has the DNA TGTGCCAGCAGCCGGGACAGGGAAGAGACCCAGTACTTC.

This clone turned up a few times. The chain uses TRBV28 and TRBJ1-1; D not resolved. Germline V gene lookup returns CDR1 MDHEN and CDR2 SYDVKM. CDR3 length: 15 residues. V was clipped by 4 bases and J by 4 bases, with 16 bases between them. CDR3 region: CASSSPPRPGTEAFF. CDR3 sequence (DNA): TGTGCCAGCAGTTCCCCCCCCAGACCGGGCACTGAAGCTTTCTTT.

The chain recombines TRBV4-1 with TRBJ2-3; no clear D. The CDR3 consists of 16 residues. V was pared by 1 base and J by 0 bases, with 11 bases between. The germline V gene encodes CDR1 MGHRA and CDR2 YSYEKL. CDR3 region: CASSQGYLSSTDTQYF. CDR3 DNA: TGCGCCAGCAGCCAAGGGTATTTGTCTAGCACAGATACGCAGTATTTT.

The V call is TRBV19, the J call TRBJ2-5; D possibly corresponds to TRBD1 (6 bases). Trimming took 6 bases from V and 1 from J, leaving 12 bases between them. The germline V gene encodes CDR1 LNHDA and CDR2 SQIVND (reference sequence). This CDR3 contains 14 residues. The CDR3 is CASSPQGSQETQYF. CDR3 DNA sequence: TGTGCCAGTAGCCCCCAGGGGTCCCAAGAGACCCAGTACTTC.

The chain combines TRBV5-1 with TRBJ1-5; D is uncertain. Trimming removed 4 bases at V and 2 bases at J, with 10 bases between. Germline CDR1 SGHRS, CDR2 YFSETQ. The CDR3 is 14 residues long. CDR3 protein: CASSQDGGNQPQHF. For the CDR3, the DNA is TGCGCCAGCAGCCAGGACGGGGGCAATCAGCCCCAGCATTTT.

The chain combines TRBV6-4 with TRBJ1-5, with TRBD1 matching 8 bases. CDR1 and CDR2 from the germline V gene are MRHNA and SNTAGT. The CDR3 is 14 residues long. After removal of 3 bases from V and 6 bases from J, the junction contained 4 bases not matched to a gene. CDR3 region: CASSETGAGQPQHF. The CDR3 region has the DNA TGTGCCAGCAGTGAGACAGGGGCGGGTCAGCCCCAGCATTTT.